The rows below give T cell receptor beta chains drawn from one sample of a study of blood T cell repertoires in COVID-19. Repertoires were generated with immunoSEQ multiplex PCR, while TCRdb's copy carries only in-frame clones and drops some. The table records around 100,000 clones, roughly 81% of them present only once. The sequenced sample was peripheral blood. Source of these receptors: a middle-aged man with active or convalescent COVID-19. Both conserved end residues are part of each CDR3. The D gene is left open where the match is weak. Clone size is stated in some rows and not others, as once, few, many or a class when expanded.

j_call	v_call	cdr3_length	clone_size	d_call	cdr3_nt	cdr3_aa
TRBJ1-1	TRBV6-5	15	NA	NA	TGTGCCAGCAGGATTTCTCCGGGAGCGAACACTGAAGCTTTCTTT	CASRISPGANTEAFF
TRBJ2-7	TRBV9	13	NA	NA	TGTGCCAGCAGCGTGACACCGAGCTACGAGCAGTACTTC	CASSVTPSYEQYF
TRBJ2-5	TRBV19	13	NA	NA	TGTGCCAGTAGTCACCAGGGGGGAGAGACCCAGTACTTC	CASSHQGGETQYF
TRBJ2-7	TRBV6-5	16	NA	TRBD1	TGTGCCAGCAGTTACTCGATCGGGGACAGCTCCTACGAGCAGTACTTC	CASSYSIGDSSYEQYF
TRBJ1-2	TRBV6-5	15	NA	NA	TGTGCCAGCAGTCGGGCGGGGATGGGGACCTATGGCTACACCTTC	CASSRAGMGTYGYTF
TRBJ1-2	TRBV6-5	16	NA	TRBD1	TGTGCCAGCAGTTATGGACAGGGGGCAGGTTCCTATGGCTACACCTTC	CASSYGQGAGSYGYTF
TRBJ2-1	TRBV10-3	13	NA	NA	TGTGCCATCAGCGAACAGGGCGGGTATGAGCAGTTCTTC	CAISEQGGYEQFF
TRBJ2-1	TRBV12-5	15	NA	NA	TGTGCTAGTGGTTTGGTAGTCGTCCGGTTAAATGAGCAGTTCTTC	CASGLVVVRLNEQFF
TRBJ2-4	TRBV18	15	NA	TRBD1	TGTGCCAGCTCAGTAAAGCCGGGACAGGGTAACATTCAGTACTTC	CASSVKPGQGNIQYF
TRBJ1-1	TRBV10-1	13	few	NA	TGCGCCAGCAGTGAGTCAGGGAGAACTGAAGCTTTCTTT	CASSESGRTEAFF
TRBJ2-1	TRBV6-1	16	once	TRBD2	TGTGCCAGCAGTGAAAGGCGCGGGGGGGCCCGAAATGAGCAGTTCTTC	CASSERRGGARNEQFF
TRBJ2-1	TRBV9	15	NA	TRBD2	TGTGCCAGCAATAAGGGACTAGCCTTCGGAAATGAGCAGTTCTTC	CASNKGLAFGNEQFF
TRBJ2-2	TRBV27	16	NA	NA	TGTGCCAGCAGCCTTAAGGGACACTCGAACACCGGGGAGCTGTTTTTT	CASSLKGHSNTGELFF
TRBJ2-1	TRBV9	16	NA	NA	TGTGCCAGCAGCGCTGCCGGGACTCTATCCTACAATGAGCAGTTCTTC	CASSAAGTLSYNEQFF
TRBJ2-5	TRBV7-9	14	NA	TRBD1	TGTGCCAGCAGCTTCGGGACAGGGCATGAGACCCAGTACTTC	CASSFGTGHETQYF
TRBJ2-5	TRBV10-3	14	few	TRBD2	TGTGCCATCAGAACCGGGACTAACGCGGAGACCCAGTACTTC	CAIRTGTNAETQYF
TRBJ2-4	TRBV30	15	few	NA	TGTGCCTGGAGTGTCGGGGCGGGAATTCTAAACATTCAGTACTTC	CAWSVGAGILNIQYF
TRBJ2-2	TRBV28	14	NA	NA	TGTGCCAGCAGGAATCCCGGGAGCACCGGGGAGCTGTTTTTT	CASRNPGSTGELFF
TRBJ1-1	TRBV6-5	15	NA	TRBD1	TGTGCCAGCAGTCTGTTTAGCGCGGGACAGGGATCCGCTTTCTTT	CASSLFSAGQGSAFF
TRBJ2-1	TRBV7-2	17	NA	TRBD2	TGTGCCAGCAGCTTAGTCCGCCTAGCGGGGGGCTACAATGAGCAGTTCTTC	CASSLVRLAGGYNEQFF
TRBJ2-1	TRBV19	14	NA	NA	TGTGCCAGTACCGAGGGAAGAGCCTACAATGAGCAGTTCTTC	CASTEGRAYNEQFF
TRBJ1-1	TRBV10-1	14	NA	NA	TGCGCCAGCAGTGAAACCTGGAGAAACACTGAAGCTTTCTTT	CASSETWRNTEAFF
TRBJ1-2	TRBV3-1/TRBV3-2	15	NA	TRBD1	TGTGCCAGCAGCCTTGGGACAGGGGGCGTCTATGGCTACACCTTC	CASSLGTGGVYGYTF
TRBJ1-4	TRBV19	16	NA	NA	TGTGCCAGTAGTAACGGACAGACGACAACTAATGAAAAACTGTTTTTT	CASSNGQTTTNEKLFF
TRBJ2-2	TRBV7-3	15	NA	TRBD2	TGTGCCAGCAGCCCTAGCGGGACGACCCCCGGGGAGCTGTTTTTT	CASSPSGTTPGELFF
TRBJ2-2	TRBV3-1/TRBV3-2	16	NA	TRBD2	TGTGCCAGCAGCTTCCGGACTAGCGGGGGCACCGGGGAGCTGTTTTTT	CASSFRTSGGTGELFF
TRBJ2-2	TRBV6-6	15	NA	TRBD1	TGTGCCAGCGCCTCCGGGACAGGGAACACCGGGGAGCTGTTTTTT	CASASGTGNTGELFF
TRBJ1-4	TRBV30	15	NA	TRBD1	TGTGCCTGGAGTGTATCCGGGACAGGAAATGAAAAACTGTTTTTT	CAWSVSGTGNEKLFF
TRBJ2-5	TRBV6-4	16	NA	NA	TGTGCCAGCAGTGACATCCTGCAGGGGATTCAAGAGACCCAGTACTTC	CASSDILQGIQETQYF
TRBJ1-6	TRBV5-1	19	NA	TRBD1	TGCGCCAGCAGCTTGGCCGACAGGGGAACGAGCTCCTATAATTCACCCCTCCACTTT	CASSLADRGTSSYNSPLHF
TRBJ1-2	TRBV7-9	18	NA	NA	TGTGCCAGCAGCTCCCCAGCCGGTGCGCCGACATTAGGCTATGGCTACACCTTC	CASSSPAGAPTLGYGYTF
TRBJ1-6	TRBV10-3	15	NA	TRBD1	TGTGCCATCACTACCGGGACAGGGGATAATTCACCCCTCCACTTT	CAITTGTGDNSPLHF
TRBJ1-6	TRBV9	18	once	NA	TGTGCCAGCAGCGTAGGAGGCGGCAGTAGCTCCTATAATTCACCCCTCCACTTT	CASSVGGGSSSYNSPLHF
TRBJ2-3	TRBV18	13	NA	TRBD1	TGTGCCAGCATCCAGGGGGGCACAGATACGCAGTATTTT	CASIQGGTDTQYF
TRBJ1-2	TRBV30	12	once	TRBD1	TGTGCCTGGAGTGACAGGGGGAATGGCTACACCTTC	CAWSDRGNGYTF
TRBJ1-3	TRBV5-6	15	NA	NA	TGTGCCAGCAGCTTCGCAGGAAACTCTGGAAACACCATATATTTT	CASSFAGNSGNTIYF
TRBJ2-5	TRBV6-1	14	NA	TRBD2	TGTGCCAGCAGTGAACTAGCGGGGTGGAAGACCCAGTACTTC	CASSELAGWKTQYF
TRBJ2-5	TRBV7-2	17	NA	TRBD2	TGTGCCAGCAGTCCCTCCTCCCCCGGGGGGGCCGTAGAGACCCAGTACTTC	CASSPSSPGGAVETQYF
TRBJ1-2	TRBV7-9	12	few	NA	TGTGCCAGCAGCTCTAGGAACTATGGCTACACCTTC	CASSSRNYGYTF
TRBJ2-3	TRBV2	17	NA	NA	TGTGCCAGCAGTATCTCCGCCGACGGGGAGCCACCAGATACGCAGTATTTT	CASSISADGEPPDTQYF
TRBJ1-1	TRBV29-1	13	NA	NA	TGCAGCGTTGAAGTACACCTGAACACTGAAGCTTTCTTT	CSVEVHLNTEAFF
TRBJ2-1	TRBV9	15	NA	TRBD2	TGTGCCAGCAGCGTTCTAGCGGGGGGGCCCGATGAGCAGTTCTTC	CASSVLAGGPDEQFF